Only a few counts were recorded for the clone carrying this TCR beta chain. What it recognizes is unknown. The data stem from a study of blood T cells in healthy people across ages. About the research overall: Capturing about one barcoded beta molecule per two T cells was achieved by template switching. Study-wide results and limits: More naive CD4+ cells and higher diversity were found in long-lived than in aged donors.

For the second PCR, which ran for about 7 to 11 cycles, a sample-barcoded 5' primer and a J-beta primer mix were used. A template-switch adaptor with 12 random nucleotides tagged each cDNA molecule. TCRdb recomputed calls from the 5' RACE reads with MiXCR, one row per CDR3 protein. The data contain more than 800,000 distinct CDR3 sequences, 29% of them singletons. CDR1 is SGHVS and CDR2 is FQNEAQ in the germline V gene. Trimming took 4 bases from V and 0 from J; bases not matched to a gene: 3. The CDR3 length is 15 residues. Sequences were obtained from blood. The clonotype was recovered from a woman of 80 years or more in good health. The chain employs TRBV7-8 and TRBJ2-3, with 8 bases aligning to TRBD2. The CDR3, as DNA: TGTGCCAGCAGCTCGGGGGGGGCTAGCACAGATACGCAGTATTTT. Amino acids: CASSSGGASTDTQYF.